This is a list of T cell receptor beta chains from one sample in a study of cytomegalovirus exposure and HLA in healthy donors. Clones were read by immunoSEQ multiplex PCR, and TCRdb kept only the in-frame ones, dropping some. The sample gives about 240,000 clones, approximately 78% of which show up once; less than 0.6% is in the top ten. The sequencing input was PBMCs. The receptors were sampled from a boy younger than 18 in good health and CMV-seronegative. Each CDR3 is given with its conserved first and last residue. The D gene is left open where the match is weak. Expanded clones get a size class; other rows say once, few or many, or leave the size out.

TRBV19	TRBJ1-1	NA	few	CASSKGGTEAFF	TGTGCCAGTAGTAAAGGGGGCACTGAAGCTTTCTTT
TRBV7-3	TRBJ1-2	TRBD1	NA	CASTTTGGYGYTF	TGTGCCAGCACCACTACAGGGGGTTACGGCTACACCTTC
TRBV29-1	TRBJ1-1	NA	NA	CSVEGTVNTEAFF	TGCAGCGTTGAAGGGACAGTGAACACTGAAGCTTTCTTT
TRBV30	TRBJ1-2	NA	NA	CAWSVRRVGGYTF	TGTGCCTGGAGTGTTCGCAGGGTTGGCGGCTACACCTTC
TRBV11-3	TRBJ2-2	NA	NA	CASSLSIREGGGELFF	TGTGCCAGCAGCTTATCGATCCGCGAAGGGGGCGGGGAGCTGTTTTTT
TRBV5-1	TRBJ1-2	TRBD1	NA	CASSPGGMGNYGYTF	TGCGCCAGCAGCCCAGGGGGGATGGGGAACTATGGCTACACCTTC
TRBV7-2	TRBJ1-2	TRBD1	NA	CASSLKQSWTGLFDGYTF	TGTGCCAGCAGCTTAAAACAAAGCTGGACAGGGTTGTTCGATGGCTACACCTTC
TRBV5-1	TRBJ2-5	NA	NA	CASSLAGRQETQYF	TGCGCCAGCAGCTTGGCCGGCAGGCAAGAGACCCAGTACTTC
TRBV5-4	TRBJ2-5	NA	NA	CASSLVRDGTQYF	TGTGCCAGCAGCTTGGTGCGGGATGGGACCCAGTACTTC
TRBV2	TRBJ1-3	NA	NA	CASSDRRDTIYF	TGTGCCAGCAGCGACAGGCGGGACACCATATATTTT
TRBV5-5	TRBJ1-5	NA	few	CASRAYSNQPQHF	TGTGCCAGCAGAGCTTATAGCAATCAGCCCCAGCATTTT
TRBV5-1	TRBJ2-1	TRBD1	NA	CASSYGTATYNEQFF	TGCGCCAGCAGCTACGGGACAGCGACCTACAATGAGCAGTTCTTC
TRBV11-1	TRBJ2-3	NA	few	CASSPRGTDTQYF	TGTGCCAGCAGCCCCAGGGGCACAGATACGCAGTATTTT
TRBV10-3	TRBJ1-2	TRBD1	NA	CAISERQGASQGYTF	TGTGCCATCAGTGAAAGGCAGGGGGCAAGTCAAGGCTACACCTTC
TRBV6-6	TRBJ2-7	NA	NA	CASSPTGPYEQYF	TGTGCCAGCAGTCCGACAGGTCCCTACGAGCAGTACTTC
TRBV27	TRBJ2-3	NA	NA	CASSFGASADTQYF	TGTGCCAGCAGTTTCGGTGCCTCGGCAGATACGCAGTATTTT
TRBV6-6	TRBJ1-4	NA	NA	CASSYLTGQEKLFF	TGTGCCAGCAGTTACCTGACAGGACAAGAAAAACTGTTTTTT
TRBV4-2	TRBJ2-1	TRBD2	once	CASSQDQAAAGGTYNEQFF	TGTGCCAGCAGCCAAGATCAAGCGGCGGCGGGGGGGACATACAATGAGCAGTTCTTC
TRBV5-1	TRBJ1-2	NA	NA	CASSLGPGDYGYTF	TGCGCCAGCAGCTTGGGGCCAGGGGATTACGGCTACACCTTC
TRBV30	TRBJ1-2	NA	NA	CAWSEWGEGYTF	TGTGCCTGGAGTGAATGGGGGGAGGGCTACACCTTC
TRBV4-2	TRBJ1-5	TRBD1	NA	CASSQRTGDNQPQHF	TGTGCCAGCAGCCAGCGGACAGGTGACAATCAGCCCCAGCATTTT
TRBV11-2	TRBJ1-3	NA	NA	CASSFRRTGQSSGNTIYF	TGTGCCAGCAGCTTTAGGAGAACAGGACAGTCCTCTGGAAACACCATATATTTT
TRBV30	TRBJ2-1	NA	once	CAWSRGVANEQFF	TGTGCCTGGAGCAGGGGAGTAGCGAATGAGCAGTTCTTC
TRBV11-3	TRBJ1-2	NA	few	CASSPDVRHGYTF	TGTGCCAGCAGCCCAGACGTGCGGCATGGCTACACCTTC
TRBV30	TRBJ1-4	NA	NA	CAWRRGRGNEKLFF	TGTGCCTGGAGGAGGGGCAGGGGAAATGAAAAACTGTTTTTT
TRBV5-1	TRBJ1-5	NA	NA	CASSLGAGVQGNQPQHF	TGCGCCAGCAGCTTGGGGGCAGGGGTGCAGGGCAATCAGCCCCAGCATTTT
TRBV5-1	TRBJ2-2	TRBD1	NA	CASSLDVNRGGELFF	TGCGCCAGCAGCTTGGACGTTAACAGGGGCGGGGAGCTGTTTTTT
TRBV5-1	TRBJ2-2	NA	NA	CASSPPGTLNTGELFF	TGCGCCAGCAGCCCACCCGGGACTCTGAACACCGGGGAGCTGTTTTTT
TRBV19	TRBJ1-5	NA	once	CASSIPTVYSNQPQHF	TGTGCCAGTAGTATTCCGACAGTATATAGCAATCAGCCCCAGCATTTT
TRBV11-1	TRBJ1-1	NA	NA	CASSSHMNTEAFF	TGTGCCAGCAGCTCCCACATGAACACTGAAGCTTTCTTT
TRBV5-1	TRBJ2-5	NA	NA	CASSGGVEETQYF	TGCGCCAGCAGCGGCGGGGTAGAAGAGACCCAGTACTTC
TRBV6-4	TRBJ2-3	NA	NA	CASRDHSHSSTDTQYF	TGTGCCAGCAGGGATCACAGTCACTCTAGCACAGATACGCAGTATTTT
TRBV7-9	TRBJ2-5	NA	NA	CASSVKETQYF	TGTGCCAGCAGCGTCAAAGAGACCCAGTACTTC
TRBV6-5	TRBJ2-7	TRBD1	NA	CASSYSRGPYEQYF	TGTGCCAGCAGTTACTCGAGGGGGCCCTACGAGCAGTACTTC
TRBV18	TRBJ1-5	TRBD1	once	CASSALGQDNQPQHF	TGTGCCAGCTCAGCACTGGGACAGGACAATCAGCCCCAGCATTTT
TRBV6-1	TRBJ1-1	NA	NA	CASSYGAEAFF	TGTGCCAGCAGTTACGGGGCTGAAGCTTTCTTT
TRBV5-1	TRBJ1-6	NA	once	CASSSPGRDNSPLHF	TGCGCCAGCAGCTCCCCTGGCAGGGATAATTCACCCCTCCACTTT
TRBV28	TRBJ2-4	TRBD1	NA	CASSPTPGQGENIQYF	TGTGCCAGCAGTCCAACCCCGGGACAGGGAGAAAACATTCAGTACTTC
TRBV19	TRBJ2-7	TRBD1	NA	CAKGPGQGTYEQYF	TGTGCCAAGGGCCCGGGACAGGGAACCTACGAGCAGTACTTC
TRBV2	TRBJ2-1	TRBD2	few	CASTTTPSGGPYNEQFF	TGTGCCAGCACTACGACCCCTAGCGGGGGCCCTTACAATGAGCAGTTCTTC